This T cell receptor (beta chain) was profiled in a study of blood T cells in healthy people across ages. Looked up from germline, CDR1 is SGHTA and CDR2 is FQGNSA. The germline V and J ends were trimmed by 2 bases and 1 base, with 9 bases remaining between them. The CDR3 extends over 14 amino acids. A sample-barcoded 5' primer and a J-beta primer mix were used in a second PCR of roughly 6 to 11 cycles. Every molecule of cDNA carried a tag from a template-switch adaptor with 12 random nucleotides. CDR3-containing paired-end reads numbering at least 2.5 million came from each sample. TCRdb reprocessed the 5' RACE reads with MiXCR, giving one entry per CDR3 protein. The table lists approximately 780,000 distinct CDR3 sequences, about 26% of them singletons. The sample also formed part of further work on T cells of mothers and their children. That source reports: Compared with unrelated pairs, related mother-child pairs had slightly higher, non-significant overlap.

The sequence derives from a boy younger than 18 in good health. The V and J genes are TRBV7-2 and TRBJ2-7, with D perhaps matching TRBD2 (5 bases). Material for sequencing was blood. The DNA of the CDR3 is TGTGCCAGCAGCTTATGGACGGGATCCTACGAGCAGTACTTC. It specifies CASSLWTGSYEQYF.